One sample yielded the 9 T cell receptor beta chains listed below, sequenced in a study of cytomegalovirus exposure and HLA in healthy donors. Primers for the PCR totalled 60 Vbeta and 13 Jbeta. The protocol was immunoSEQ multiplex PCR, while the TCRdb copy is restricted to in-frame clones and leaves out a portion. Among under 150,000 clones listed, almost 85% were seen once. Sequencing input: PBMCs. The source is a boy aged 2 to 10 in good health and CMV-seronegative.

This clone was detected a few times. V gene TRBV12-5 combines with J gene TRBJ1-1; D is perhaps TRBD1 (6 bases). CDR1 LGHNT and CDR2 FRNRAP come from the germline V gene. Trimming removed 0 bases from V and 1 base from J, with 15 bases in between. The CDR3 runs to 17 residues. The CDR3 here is CASGLVLTGTPNTEAFF. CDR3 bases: TGTGCTAGTGGTTTGGTCCTAACCGGGACACCGAACACTGAAGCTTTCTTT.

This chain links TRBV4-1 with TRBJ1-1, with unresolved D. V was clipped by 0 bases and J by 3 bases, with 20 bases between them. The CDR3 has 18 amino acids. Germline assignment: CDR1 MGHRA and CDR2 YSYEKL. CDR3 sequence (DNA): TGCGCCAGCAGCCAAGATAAATCTGGAGGTGTGGGTGACACTGAAGCTTTCTTT. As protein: CASSQDKSGGVGDTEAFF.

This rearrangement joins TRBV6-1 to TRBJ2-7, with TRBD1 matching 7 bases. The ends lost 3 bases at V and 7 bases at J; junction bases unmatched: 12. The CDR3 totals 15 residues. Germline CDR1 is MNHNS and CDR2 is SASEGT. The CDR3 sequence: CASSEIQGILGEQYV. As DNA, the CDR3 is TGTGCCAGCAGTGAGATACAGGGGATCCTTGGAGAGCAGTACGTC.

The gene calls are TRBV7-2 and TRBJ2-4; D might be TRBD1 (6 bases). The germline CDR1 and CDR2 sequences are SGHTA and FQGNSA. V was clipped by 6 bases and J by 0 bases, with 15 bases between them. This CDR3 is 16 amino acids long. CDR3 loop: CASSPTGDIAKNIQYF. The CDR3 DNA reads TGTGCCAGCAGTCCGACAGGCGACATAGCCAAAAACATTCAGTACTTC.

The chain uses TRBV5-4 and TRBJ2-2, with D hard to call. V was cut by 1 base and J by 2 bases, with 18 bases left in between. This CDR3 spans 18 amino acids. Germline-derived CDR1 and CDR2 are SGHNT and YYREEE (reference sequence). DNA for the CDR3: TGTGCCAGCAGCTTGACACCTTTGGGCCCCTTCAACACCGGGGAGCTGTTTTTT. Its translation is CASSLTPLGPFNTGELFF.

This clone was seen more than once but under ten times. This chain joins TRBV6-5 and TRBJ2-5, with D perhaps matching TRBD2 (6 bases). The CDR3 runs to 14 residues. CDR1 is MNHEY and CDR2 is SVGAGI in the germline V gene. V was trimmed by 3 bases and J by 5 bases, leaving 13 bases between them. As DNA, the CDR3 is TGTGCCAGCAGTTATTCCGGGGAGGAGGAGACCCAGTACTTC. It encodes CASSYSGEEETQYF.

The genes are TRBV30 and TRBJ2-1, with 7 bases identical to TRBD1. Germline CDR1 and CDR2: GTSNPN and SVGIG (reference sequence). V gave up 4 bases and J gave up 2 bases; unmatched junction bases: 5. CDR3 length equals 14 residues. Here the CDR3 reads CAWKRQGPYNEQFF. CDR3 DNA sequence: TGTGCCTGGAAAAGACAGGGACCCTACAATGAGCAGTTCTTC.

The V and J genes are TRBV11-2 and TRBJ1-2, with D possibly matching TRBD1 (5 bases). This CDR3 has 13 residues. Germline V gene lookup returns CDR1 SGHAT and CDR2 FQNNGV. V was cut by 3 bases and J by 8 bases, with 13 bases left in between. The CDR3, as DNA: TGTGCCAGCAGCTTGGCAGGGCGGGAAGGCTACACCTTC. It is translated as CASSLAGREGYTF.

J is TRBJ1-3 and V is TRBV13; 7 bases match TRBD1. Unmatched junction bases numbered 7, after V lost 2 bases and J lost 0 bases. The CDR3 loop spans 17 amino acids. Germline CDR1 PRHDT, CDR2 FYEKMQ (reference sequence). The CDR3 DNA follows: TGTGCCAGCAGCTTAACGGAGGGGGCTATCTCTGGAAACACCATATATTTT. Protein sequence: CASSLTEGAISGNTIYF.